This T cell receptor (beta chain) derives from a study of blood T cell repertoires in COVID-19. The CDR3 has 13 residues. In germline, CDR1 is SQVTM, CDR2 ANQGSEA. Between the trimmed V and J ends, which lost 4 bases and 2 bases, there was a span of 9 bases. The authors' processing: How many nucleated cells were present was estimated from reference gene primer amplification. Sequencing was performed with immunoSEQ multiplex PCR; in TCRdb, only in-frame clones are kept and a portion is missing. V, J and clone size reflect that table, while D and trimming were determined from the DNA. This table holds about 150,000 clones, 79% found once.

This chain uses TRBV29-1 with TRBJ2-1; a possible D gene is TRBD2 (6 bases). Input material: peripheral blood. The source is a man aged 45-65 years with active or convalescent COVID-19. DNA for the CDR3: TGCAGCGTTGGGAGGGTTACCTACAATGAGCAGTTCTTC. It codes for CSVGRVTYNEQFF.